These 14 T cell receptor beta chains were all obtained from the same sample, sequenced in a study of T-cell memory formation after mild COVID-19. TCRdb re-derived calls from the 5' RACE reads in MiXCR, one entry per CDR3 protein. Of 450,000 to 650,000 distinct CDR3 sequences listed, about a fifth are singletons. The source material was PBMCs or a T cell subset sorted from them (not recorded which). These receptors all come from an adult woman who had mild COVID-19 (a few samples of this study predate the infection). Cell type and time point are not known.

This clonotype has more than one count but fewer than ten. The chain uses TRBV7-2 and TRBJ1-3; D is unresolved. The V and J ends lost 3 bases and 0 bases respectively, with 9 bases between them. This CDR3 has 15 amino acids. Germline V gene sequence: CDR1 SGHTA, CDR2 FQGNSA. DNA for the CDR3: TGTGCCAGCAGCTTTATCCCAGCCTCTGGAAACACCATATATTTT. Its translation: CASSFIPASGNTIYF.

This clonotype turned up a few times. The CDR3 here is CAYRGLHYGYTF. The CDR3 DNA reads TGTGCCTATAGAGGACTCCACTATGGCTACACCTTC. The rearrangement joins TRBV6-1 to TRBJ1-2; no definite D call. CDR3 length: 12 residues. Germline values: CDR1 MNHNS, CDR2 SASEGT. V lost 11 bases to trimming and J lost 3 bases, with 13 bases between them.

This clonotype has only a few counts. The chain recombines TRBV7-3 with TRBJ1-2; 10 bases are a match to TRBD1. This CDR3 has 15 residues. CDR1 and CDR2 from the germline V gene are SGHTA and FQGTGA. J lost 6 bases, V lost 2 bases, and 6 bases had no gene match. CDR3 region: CASSLRPTGGNGYTF. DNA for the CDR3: TGTGCCAGCAGCTTACGACCGACAGGGGGCAATGGCTACACCTTC.

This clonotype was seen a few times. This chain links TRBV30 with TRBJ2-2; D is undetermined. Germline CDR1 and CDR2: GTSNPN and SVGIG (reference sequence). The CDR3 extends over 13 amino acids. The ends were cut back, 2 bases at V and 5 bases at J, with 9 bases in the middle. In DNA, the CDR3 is TGTGCCTGGAGTTGGGTAGAGACCGGGGAGCTGTTTTTT. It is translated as CAWSWVETGELFF.

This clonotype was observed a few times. CDR3 nucleotide sequence: TGTGCCAGTACCCTCACCTCGCGACGGAAAGGTGCCAACGTCCTGACTTTC. Translated, it gives CASTLTSRRKGANVLTF. V is TRBV19 and J is TRBJ2-6; no clear D gene. CDR1 is LNHDA, CDR2 SQIVND, per germline (reference sequence). The CDR3 consists of 17 residues. V gave up 7 bases and J gave up 7 bases, with 23 bases separating them.

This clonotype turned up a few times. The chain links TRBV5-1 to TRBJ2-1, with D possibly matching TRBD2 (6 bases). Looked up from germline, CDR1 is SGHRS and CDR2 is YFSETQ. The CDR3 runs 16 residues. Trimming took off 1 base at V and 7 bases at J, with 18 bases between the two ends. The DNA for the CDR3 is TGCGCCAGCAGCTTGAGTCCTTTAGCGGTCCAGAATGAGCAGTTCTTC. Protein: CASSLSPLAVQNEQFF. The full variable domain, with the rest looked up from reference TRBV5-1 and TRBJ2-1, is KAGVTQTPRYLIKTRGQQVTLSCSPISGHRSVSWYQQTPGQGLQFLFEYFSETQRNKGNFPGRFSGRQFSNSRSEMNVSTLELGDSALYLCASSLSPLAVQNEQFFGPGTRLTVL.

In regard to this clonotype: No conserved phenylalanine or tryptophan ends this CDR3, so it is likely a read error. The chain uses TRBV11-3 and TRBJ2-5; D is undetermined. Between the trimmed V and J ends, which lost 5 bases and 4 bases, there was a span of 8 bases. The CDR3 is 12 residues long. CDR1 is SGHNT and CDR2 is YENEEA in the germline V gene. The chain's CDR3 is CASSRRRETQYL. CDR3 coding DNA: TGTGCCAGCAGCCGTAGACGAGAGACCCAGTACTTA.

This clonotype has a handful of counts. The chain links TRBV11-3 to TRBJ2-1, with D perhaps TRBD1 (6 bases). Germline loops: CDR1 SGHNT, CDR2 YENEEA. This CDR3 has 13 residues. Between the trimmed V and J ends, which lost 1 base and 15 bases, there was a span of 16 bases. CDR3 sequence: CASSLVSQGLLFF. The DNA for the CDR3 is TGTGCCAGCAGCTTAGTTTCCCAGGGGTTGCTGTTCTTC.

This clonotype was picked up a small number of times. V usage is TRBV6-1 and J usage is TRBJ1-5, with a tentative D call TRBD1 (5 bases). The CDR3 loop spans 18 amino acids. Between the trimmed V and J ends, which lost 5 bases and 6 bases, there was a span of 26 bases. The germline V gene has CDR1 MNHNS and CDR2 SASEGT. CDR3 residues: CASSPTLRTQVGGQPQHF. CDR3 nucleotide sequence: TGTGCCAGCAGTCCTACGTTGCGGACACAGGTGGGGGGTCAGCCCCAGCATTTT.

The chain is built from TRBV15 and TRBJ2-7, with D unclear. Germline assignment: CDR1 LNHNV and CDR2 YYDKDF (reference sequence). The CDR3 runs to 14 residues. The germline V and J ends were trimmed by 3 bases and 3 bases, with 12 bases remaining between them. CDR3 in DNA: TGTGCCACCAGCAGGGCGACTCCTAGCTACGAGCAGTACTTC. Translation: CATSRATPSYEQYF.

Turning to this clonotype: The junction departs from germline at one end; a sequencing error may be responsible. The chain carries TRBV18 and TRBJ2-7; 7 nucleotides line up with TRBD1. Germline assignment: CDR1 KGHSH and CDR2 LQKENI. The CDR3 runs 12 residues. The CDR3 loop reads CASSQGQTTQDF. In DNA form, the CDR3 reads TGTGCCAGCTCACAGGGACAGACCACGCAGGACTTC.

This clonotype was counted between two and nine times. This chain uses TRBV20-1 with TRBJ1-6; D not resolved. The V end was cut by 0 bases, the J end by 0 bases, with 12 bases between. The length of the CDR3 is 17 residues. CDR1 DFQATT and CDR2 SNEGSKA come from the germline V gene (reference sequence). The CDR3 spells CSAREYPASSYNSPLHF. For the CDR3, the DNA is TGCAGTGCTAGAGAGTACCCCGCGAGCTCCTATAATTCACCCCTCCACTTT.

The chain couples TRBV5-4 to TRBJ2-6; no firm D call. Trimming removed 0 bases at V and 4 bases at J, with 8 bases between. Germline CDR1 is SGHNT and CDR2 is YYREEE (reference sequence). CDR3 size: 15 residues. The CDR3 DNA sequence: TGTGCCAGCAGCTTGGCCGAGACGGGGGCCAACGTCCTGACTTTC. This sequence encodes CASSLAETGANVLTF.

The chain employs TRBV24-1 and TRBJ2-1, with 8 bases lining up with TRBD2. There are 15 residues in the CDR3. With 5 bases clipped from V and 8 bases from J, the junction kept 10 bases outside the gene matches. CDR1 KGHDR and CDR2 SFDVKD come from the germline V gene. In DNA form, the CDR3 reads TGTGCCACCAGTGTTGGAGCGGGAGATATCGATGAGCAGTTCTTC. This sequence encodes CATSVGAGDIDEQFF.